Below, 26 T cell receptor beta chains from the same sample are listed, as sequenced in a study of OX40 agonist ivuxolimab in advanced cancers. Library preparation was by the immunoSEQ multiplex PCR assay. Sourced from immuneACCESS, this table was stored by TCRdb with only in-frame sequences that have V and J called. A share of the clones is absent; for the studies checked, an unresolved V gene accounts for under half, and the remainder has no known explanation. The sample includes about 51,000 clones, with 85% to 90% observed a single time. The ten largest clones represent about 3.7% of the sample. Sequences were derived from CD4+ or CD8+ T cells sorted from blood, sampled in a trial of the OX40 agonist ivuxolimab. The source of these receptors is an adult with an advanced solid tumor such as melanoma, head and neck, liver or kidney cancer.

V is TRBV6-1 and J is TRBJ2-5; D is uncertain. The J call is doubtful: the DNA matches TRBJ2-7 better. Germline loops: CDR1 MNHNS, CDR2 SASEGT. This CDR3 spans 11 amino acids. CDR3 nucleotide sequence: TGTGCCAGCAGTGACAATTACGAGCAGTACTTC. Translated, it gives CASSDNYEQYF.

The gene calls are TRBV10-2 and TRBJ1-5; D uncertain. The CDR3 loop spans 15 amino acids. Trimming shortened V by 3 bases and J by 0 bases, and 9 bases separated the two germline ends. Germline CDR1 is WSHSY and CDR2 is SAAADI. CDR3 sequence reads: CASSDVGNSNQPQHF. The CDR3 nucleotides read TGCGCCAGCAGTGATGTGGGGAATAGCAATCAGCCCCAGCATTTT.

The chain combines TRBV18 with TRBJ2-7, with D hard to call. V was clipped by 6 bases and J by 6 bases, with 12 bases between them. The CDR3 is made up of 12 amino acids. Germline-derived CDR1 and CDR2 are KGHSH and LQKENI. CDR3 sequence: CASSLEWGEQYF. The CDR3 DNA follows: TGTGCCAGCTCCCTAGAGTGGGGCGAGCAGTACTTC.

The chain has TRBV5-4 and TRBJ2-1; either TRBD1 or TRBD2 may supply D (7 bases each). CDR1 is SGHNT and CDR2 is YYREEE in the germline V gene (reference sequence). This CDR3 has 16 amino acids. V lost 2 bases and J lost 4, with 16 bases in between. The CDR3 DNA reads as TGTGCCAGCAGCTTCTGGCAGGGGGAGGGATACAATGAGCAGTTCTTC. Translating gives CASSFWQGEGYNEQFF.

The chain joins TRBV7-2 to TRBJ2-3, with 13 nucleotides matching TRBD2. Germline V gene lookup returns CDR1 SGHTA and CDR2 FQGNSA. This CDR3 comprises 14 residues. The ends lost 5 bases at V and 4 bases at J; junction bases unmatched: 0. CDR3 loop: CASSGLAGADTQYF. The CDR3 DNA reads as TGTGCCAGCAGCGGACTAGCGGGGGCAGATACGCAGTATTTT.

The rearrangement uses TRBV30 and TRBJ2-2, with a tentative D call TRBD2 (5 bases). CDR1 and CDR2 (germline): GTSNPN, SVGIG (reference sequence). The CDR3 contains 13 residues. V dropped 7 bases and J dropped 4 bases, with 13 bases sitting between them. The CDR3 DNA follows: TGTGCCTCTAGCCCCGTTTTCACCGGGGAGCTGTTTTTT. This translates into CASSPVFTGELFF.

This clone was picked up a small number of times. This chain links TRBV7-6 with TRBJ2-7, with D perhaps matching TRBD1 (5 bases). V was trimmed by 5 bases and J by 2 bases, leaving 16 bases between them. Germline CDR1 SGHVS, CDR2 FNYEAQ. CDR3 length: 15 residues. The CDR3 reads CASSLWGNGAYEQYF. The CDR3 DNA is TGTGCCAGCAGCCTATGGGGCAATGGGGCCTACGAGCAGTACTTC.

The chain uses TRBV28 and TRBJ2-3, with D possibly being TRBD2 (5 bases). V lost 8 bases and J 0 bases, leaving 15 bases between the germline ends. CDR1 MDHEN and CDR2 SYDVKM come from the germline V gene. The length of the CDR3 is 15 residues. Here the CDR3 DNA reads TGTGCCAGCCCTAATTCTCGCGGGAGCACAGATACGCAGTATTTT. This codes for CASPNSRGSTDTQYF.

This chain uses TRBV6-5 with TRBJ2-4; D not certain. The germline gives CDR1 MNHEY, CDR2 SVGAGI. This CDR3 has 15 residues. The V gene lost 5 bases and the J gene lost 10 bases, with 21 bases spanning the gap. The CDR3 bases are TGTGCCAGCAGTACGGCGCCAGGACGCTTAGAGATTCAGTACTTC. This encodes CASSTAPGRLEIQYF.

This clone was detected only a few times. The V and J genes are TRBV21-1 and TRBJ1-5; the D call of TRBD1 is as the table states it, not checked on the DNA. TRBV21-1 is flagged as a pseudogene. CDR3 length: 18 residues. CDR3 loop: CASSRRQGDGLCNQPQHF. CDR3 DNA sequence: TGTGCCAGCAGCCGGAGACAGGGAGATGGTCTTTGCAATCAGCCCCAGCATTTT.

The rearrangement links TRBV7-9 to TRBJ1-1; TRBD1 matches at 9 bases. The V and J ends lost 0 bases and 1 base, in that order; junction bases with no gene match: 0. This CDR3 has 15 residues. Germline V gives CDR1 SEHNR, CDR2 FQNEAQ (reference sequence). The CDR3 DNA sequence: TGTGCCAGCAGCTTAGCGGACAGGGGGAACACTGAAGCTTTCTTT. Translated, it gives CASSLADRGNTEAFF.

The rearrangement uses TRBV6-1 and TRBJ2-7; D may be TRBD1 or TRBD2 (5 bases each). Trimming removed 4 bases at V and 4 bases at J, with 14 bases between. Germline V gene data show CDR1 as MNHNS and CDR2 as SASEGT. CDR3 length equals 14 residues. CDR3 protein: CASSGGTGEYEQYF. In nucleotides, the CDR3 is TGTGCCAGCAGTGGTGGGACCGGAGAGTACGAGCAGTACTTC.

V usage is TRBV7-9 and J usage is TRBJ1-1; D remains ambiguous. The CDR3 runs 17 residues. Per germline, CDR1 SEHNR and CDR2 FQNEAQ (reference sequence). V lost 7 bases and J 1 base, leaving 22 bases between the germline ends. The CDR3 DNA reads as TGTGCCAGCACGCAGGACCATCATATTCTCGGGAACACTGAAGCTTTCTTT. As protein: CASTQDHHILGNTEAFF.

In the case of this clone: Relative to the germline gene, one junction end is altered; a read error may explain this. The rearrangement joins TRBV7-7 to TRBJ2-2, with D maybe TRBD1 (6 bases). The CDR3 spans 14 residues. Germline V gene lookup returns CDR1 SSHAT and CDR2 FNYEAQ (reference sequence). The CDR3 here is CASSLAGDTGELFF. The CDR3 DNA follows: TGTGCTAGCAGCTTAGCAGGGGACACCGGGGAGCTGTTTTTT.

The CDR3 bases are TGTGCCAGCAGTACAGGACAGGGGCCTTCCTACGAGCAGTACTTC. Translated: CASSTGQGPSYEQYF. This sequence joins TRBV6-5 and TRBJ2-7, with 9 nucleotides matching TRBD1. CDR1 and CDR2 (germline): MNHEY, SVGAGI. There are 15 residues in the CDR3. V lost 5 bases, J lost 1 base, and 6 bases stayed unmatched.

The chain links TRBV11-2 to TRBJ1-3; D uncertain. The germline V and J ends were trimmed by 1 base and 4 bases, with 8 bases remaining between them. The germline CDR1 and CDR2 sequences are SGHAT and FQNNGV. The CDR3 has 14 residues. The CDR3 loop is CASSLGETGNTIYF. The CDR3 coding sequence is TGTGCCAGCAGCTTAGGAGAGACGGGAAACACCATATATTTT.

This clone was observed a single time. This chain uses TRBV11-2 with TRBJ2-2; 11 bases are shared with TRBD1. Per germline, CDR1 SGHAT and CDR2 FQNNGV. V was clipped by 3 bases and J by 7 bases; unmatched bases: 4. The CDR3 consists of 15 residues. The CDR3: CASSLGTGGNGELFF. The CDR3 DNA follows: TGTGCCAGCAGCTTGGGGACAGGGGGGAACGGGGAGCTGTTTTTT.

The gene calls are TRBV7-9 and TRBJ2-7, with 12 bases matching TRBD2. V dropped 5 bases and J dropped 4; count of bases not matched to a gene: 6. This CDR3 contains 15 residues. Germline loops: CDR1 SEHNR, CDR2 FQNEAQ (reference sequence). In DNA, the CDR3 is TGTGCCAGCAGCCAGGGACTAGCGGGCCCTTACGAGCAGTACTTC. Its protein product is CASSQGLAGPYEQYF.

The V call is TRBV28, the J call TRBJ1-6; TRBD1 agrees at 7 bases. The V gene end was trimmed by 5 bases and the J gene end by 7 bases; junction bases not matched to a gene: 14. Germline V lookup: CDR1 MDHEN, CDR2 SYDVKM. CDR3 length: 17 residues. CDR3 nucleotides: TGTGCCAGCAGTCCCAGACAGGGTAGCCCACGAAATTCACCCCTCCACTTT. Its translation: CASSPRQGSPRNSPLHF.

This clone was recorded once. The rearrangement joins TRBV7-9 to TRBJ2-7, with D perhaps TRBD2 (5 bases). Between the trimmed V and J ends, which lost 5 bases and 6 bases, there was a span of 14 bases. Germline assignment: CDR1 SEHNR and CDR2 FQNEAQ (reference sequence). This CDR3 contains 13 residues. The CDR3 nucleotides read TGTGCCAGCAGCCGCCGACGGGAAGGCGAGCAGTACTTC. Encoded protein: CASSRRREGEQYF. The full variable domain, with the rest looked up from reference TRBV7-9 and TRBJ2-7, is DTGVSQNPRHKITKRGQNVTFRCDPISEHNRLYWYRQTLGQGPEFLTYFQNEAQLEKSRLLSDRFSAERPKGSFSTLEIQRTEQGDSAMYLCASSRRREGEQYFGPGTRLTVT.

The V and J genes are TRBV25-1 and TRBJ2-2; D is undetermined. There are 14 residues in the CDR3. V was clipped by 5 bases and J by 1 base, with 8 bases between them. Germline loops: CDR1 MGHDK, CDR2 SYGVNS. DNA of the CDR3: TGTGCCAGCAGTTACGACGGGAACACCGGGGAGCTGTTTTTT. Protein: CASSYDGNTGELFF. Complete variable domain (other parts from reference TRBV25-1 and TRBJ2-2): EADIYQTPRYLVIGTGKKITLECSQTMGHDKMYWYQQDPGMELHLIHYSYGVNSTEKGDLSSESTVSRIRTEHFPLTLESARPSHTSQYLCASSYDGNTGELFFGEGSRLTVL.

The chain joins TRBV9 to TRBJ1-2; 9 bases agree with TRBD1. Germline values: CDR1 SGDLS, CDR2 YYNGEE. The CDR3 spans 15 residues. With 0 bases clipped from V and 7 bases from J, the junction kept 7 bases outside the gene matches. Here the CDR3 reads CASSVASGQGGGYTF. The CDR3 DNA follows: TGTGCCAGCAGCGTAGCGTCGGGACAGGGCGGTGGCTACACCTTC.

V and J are TRBV28 and TRBJ2-3, with D unresolved. The CDR3 has 12 residues. Deletions cut 6 bases from V and 2 bases from J, with 6 bases between. Germline V CDR1 and CDR2: MDHEN, SYDVKM. CDR3 DNA sequence: TGTGCCAGCAGCCCCCCCACAGATACGCAGTATTTT. It codes for CASSPPTDTQYF.

The chain's CDR3 is CASSLEGNRQGSRAFF. The DNA for the CDR3 is TGTGCCAGCAGCTTAGAAGGTAATCGACAGGGGAGTAGGGCTTTCTTT. V gene TRBV7-8 combines with J gene TRBJ1-1, with 8 positions matching TRBD1. Germline assignment: CDR1 SGHVS and CDR2 FQNEAQ. V lost 1 base, J lost 11 bases, and 15 bases stayed unmatched. The CDR3 has 16 amino acids. The complete variable domain, with remaining parts taken from reference TRBV7-8 and TRBJ1-1, reads GAGVSQSPRYKVAKRGQDVALRCDPISGHVSLFWYQQALGQGPEFLTYFQNEAQLDKSGLPSDRFFAERPEGSVSTLKIQRTQQEDSAVYLCASSLEGNRQGSRAFFGQGTRLTVV.

The chain joins TRBV4-1 to TRBJ1-2; 9 bases match TRBD1. Germline V gives CDR1 MGHRA, CDR2 YSYEKL. This CDR3 spans 14 amino acids. Trimming took 6 bases from V and 5 from J; bases not matched to a gene: 7. CDR3 sequence (DNA): TGCGCCAGCAGACAACAGGGGGCGGAATATGGCTACACCTTC. Its protein product is CASRQQGAEYGYTF.

The V call is TRBV6-6, the J call TRBJ2-7; the D is unclear. Trimming removed 7 bases at V and 2 bases at J, with 12 bases between. The CDR3 extends over 13 amino acids. In germline, CDR1 is MNHNY, CDR2 SVGAGI (reference sequence). CDR3 sequence (DNA): TGTGCCAGCACGAGGCAGAAGCCCTACGAGCAGTACTTC. Translated, it gives CASTRQKPYEQYF.